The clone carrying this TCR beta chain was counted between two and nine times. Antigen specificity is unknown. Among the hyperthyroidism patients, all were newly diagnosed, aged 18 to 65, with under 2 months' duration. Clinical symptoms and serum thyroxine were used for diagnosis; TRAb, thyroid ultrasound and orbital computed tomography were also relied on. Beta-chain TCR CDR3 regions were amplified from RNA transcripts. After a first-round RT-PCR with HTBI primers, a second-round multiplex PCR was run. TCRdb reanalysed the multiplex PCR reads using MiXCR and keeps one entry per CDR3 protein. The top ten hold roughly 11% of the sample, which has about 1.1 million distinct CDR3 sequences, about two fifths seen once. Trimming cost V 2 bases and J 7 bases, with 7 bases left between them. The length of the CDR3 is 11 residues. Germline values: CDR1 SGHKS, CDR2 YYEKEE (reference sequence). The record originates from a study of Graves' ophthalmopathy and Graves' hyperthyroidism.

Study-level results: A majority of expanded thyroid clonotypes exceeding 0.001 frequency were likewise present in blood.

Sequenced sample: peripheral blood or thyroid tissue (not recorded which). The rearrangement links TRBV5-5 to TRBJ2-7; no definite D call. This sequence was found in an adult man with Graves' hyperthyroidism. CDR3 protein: CASSFLLEQYF. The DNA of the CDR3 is TGTGCCAGCAGCTTTTTGCTTGAGCAGTACTTC.